The clone carrying this TCR beta chain was seen a handful of times. TCRdb processed the RT-PCR reads anew with MiXCR; each CDR3 protein has one entry. This table has over 400,000 distinct CDR3 sequences, approximately 11% appearing once. The sample comes from a study of response to subunit inactivated influenza vaccine. V was shortened by 0 bases and J by 2 bases, with 12 bases between the two germline ends. The CDR3 has 15 amino acids. Per germline, CDR1 DFQATT and CDR2 SNEGSKA (reference sequence). The sequencing here drew on PBMCs from blood, taken roughly 48 days after vaccination. This chain joins TRBV20-1 and TRBJ2-3; D is possibly TRBD2 (6 bases). The clonotype comes from a man aged 50 to 60 who received an inactivated influenza vaccine. The DNA of the CDR3 is TGCAGTGCTAGAGATCGGGAGCGGCTCACAGATACGCAGTATTTT. Protein sequence: CSARDRERLTDTQYF.